Below are 29 T cell receptor beta chains sequenced from a single sample in a study of blood T cell repertoires in COVID-19. Some clones are missing from TCRdb's copy, which holds only in-frame ones; the method was immunoSEQ multiplex PCR. The sample lists approximately 210,000 clones, 89% occurring once. The sample was peripheral blood. These receptors were obtained from a middle-aged woman with acute or convalescent COVID-19.

This sequence joins TRBV12-5 and TRBJ2-5, with 13 bases that match TRBD2. The CDR3 totals 18 residues. Germline assignment: CDR1 LGHNT and CDR2 FRNRAP. V trimming: 3 bases; J trimming: 3 bases; junction bases outside the gene matches: 10. CDR3 sequence reads: CASGFRLAGGQGEETQYF. DNA for the CDR3: TGTGCTAGTGGTTTCAGACTAGCGGGGGGTCAGGGAGAAGAGACCCAGTACTTC.

The chain uses TRBV6-5 and TRBJ2-7; maybe TRBD1 (6 bases). Germline V CDR1 and CDR2: MNHEY, SVGAGI. Trimming took 6 bases from V and 1 from J, leaving 13 bases between them. The length of the CDR3 is 14 residues. The CDR3 bases are TGTGCCAGCAGGCCCCGGGACAATTCCTACGAGCAGTACGTC. Residues: CASRPRDNSYEQYV.

The V call is TRBV6-5, the J call TRBJ1-2; 9 bases match TRBD1. Germline CDR1 reads MNHEY; CDR2 reads SVGAGI. V was pared by 2 bases and J by 0 bases, with 4 bases of the junction left unmatched. The length of the CDR3 is 16 residues. CDR3 coding DNA: TGTGCCAGCAGTTACACGACAGGGGGTTCTAACTATGGCTACACCTTC. This translates into CASSYTTGGSNYGYTF.

The chain links TRBV29-1 to TRBJ1-2; D is unclear. Germline CDR1 and CDR2: SQVTM and ANQGSEA. Trimming stripped 5 bases from V and 1 base from J, with 8 bases between. The length of the CDR3 is 12 residues. The CDR3 protein is CSVSDNNYGYTF. As DNA, the CDR3 is TGCAGCGTTTCAGATAATAACTATGGCTACACCTTC.

The V gene is TRBV18, the J gene TRBJ2-7; D possibly corresponds to TRBD1 (6 bases). CDR1 and CDR2 (germline): KGHSH, LQKENI. Trimming took 2 bases from V and 6 from J, leaving 11 bases between them. The CDR3 extends over 13 amino acids. The CDR3 spells CASSPGGDGEQYV. CDR3 DNA sequence: TGTGCCAGCTCACCAGGGGGCGACGGCGAGCAGTACGTC.

V gene TRBV7-8 combines with J gene TRBJ1-1; no clear D gene. The V end lost 8 bases, the J end lost 4 bases, and 14 bases lay between the germline ends. CDR1 is SGHVS, CDR2 FQNEAQ, per germline. The CDR3 totals 13 residues. The CDR3 region is CASGRERGTEAFF. DNA for the CDR3: TGTGCCAGCGGGCGCGAGCGGGGCACTGAAGCTTTCTTT. The full variable domain, in which reference TRBV7-8 and TRBJ1-1 provide the parts outside the CDR3, is GAGVSQSPRYKVAKRGQDVALRCDPISGHVSLFWYQQALGQGPEFLTYFQNEAQLDKSGLPSDRFFAERPEGSVSTLKIQRTQQEDSAVYLCASGRERGTEAFFGQGTRLTVV.

The chain is built from TRBV19 and TRBJ1-5, with D tentatively TRBD1 (5 bases). The V end was cut by 5 bases, the J end by 1 base, with 12 bases between. Looked up from germline, CDR1 is LNHDA and CDR2 is SQIVND (reference sequence). The CDR3 is 15 amino acids. The CDR3 nucleotides are TGTGCCAGTAGTCCCCCGGGGGGGAGCAATCAGCCCCAGCATTTT. Its translation: CASSPPGGSNQPQHF.

This chain links TRBV4-1 with TRBJ1-5, with D possibly being TRBD1 (6 bases). CDR1 and CDR2 from the germline V gene are MGHRA and YSYEKL. The CDR3 loop spans 16 amino acids. Trimming pared 3 bases from V and 5 bases from J, leaving 17 bases between. The CDR3, as DNA: TGCGCCAGCAGCCAGACCGCCGGGACACAATATCAGCCCCAGCATTTT. This translates into CASSQTAGTQYQPQHF.

This clone was detected only a few times. The CDR3 ends on some other residue instead of the conserved phenylalanine or tryptophan, so this is likely a read error. No DNA is shown, since the ends of the CDR3 on it are uncertain; the CDR3 is the one TCRdb lists. The chain employs TRBV3-1 (or the pseudogene TRBV3-2) and TRBJ1-6. Germline CDR1 LGHDT, CDR2 YNNKEL (reference sequence). Inclusive of both ends, the CDR3 amounts to 10 amino acids. CDR3: CASSQGQSVR.

The CDR3 DNA sequence: TGCAGCGTTGAAGATATGCGCGGAACTGAAGCTTTCTTT. It codes for CSVEDMRGTEAFF. The chain is built from TRBV29-1 and TRBJ1-1; no firm D call. Deletions cut 0 bases from V and 5 bases from J, with 10 bases between. The CDR3 covers 13 residues. Germline V lookup: CDR1 SQVTM, CDR2 ANQGSEA.

The chain combines TRBV2 with TRBJ1-2; tentatively, D is TRBD1 (6 bases). Germline V lookup: CDR1 SNHLY, CDR2 FYNNEI. Deletions cut 6 bases from V and 6 bases from J, with 11 bases between. This CDR3 has 12 residues. The CDR3 here is CASSLHRDGYTF. CDR3 bases: TGTGCCAGCAGCCTTCACAGGGATGGCTACACCTTC.

The chain joins TRBV19 to TRBJ1-1; D is undetermined. The CDR3 runs 15 residues. Trimming cost V 3 bases and J 2 bases, with 13 bases left between them. In germline, CDR1 is LNHDA, CDR2 SQIVND (reference sequence). CDR3 region: CASSIKREVNTEAFF. The DNA for the CDR3 is TGTGCCAGTAGTATTAAGCGCGAGGTAAACACTGAAGCTTTCTTT.

The chain couples TRBV11-3 to TRBJ1-3, with D hard to call. In germline, CDR1 is SGHNT, CDR2 YENEEA. The CDR3 length is 17 residues. The germline V and J ends were trimmed by 10 bases and 3 bases, with 25 bases remaining between them. In DNA form, the CDR3 reads TGTGCCATTCCTACCCGCACAGACCACCGAGTTGGAAACACCATATATTTT. Residues: CAIPTRTDHRVGNTIYF.

The V and J genes are TRBV9 and TRBJ2-1, with 11 positions matching TRBD1. Trimming took 3 bases from V and 5 from J; bases not matched to a gene: 7. The length of the CDR3 is 16 residues. From germline, CDR1 is SGDLS and CDR2 YYNGEE. The CDR3 protein is CASSAEGDRGDNEQFF. CDR3 DNA: TGTGCCAGCAGCGCAGAAGGGGACAGGGGGGACAATGAGCAGTTCTTC.

CDR3 protein: CASSQPHRSTNYGYTF. The DNA of the CDR3 is TGTGCCAGCAGCCAACCTCACAGGTCCACTAACTATGGCTACACCTTC. The rearrangement uses TRBV3-1 (or the pseudogene TRBV3-2) and TRBJ1-2; D is perhaps TRBD1 (5 bases). V shed 2 bases and J shed 0 bases, with 13 bases lying between them. Germline values: CDR1 LGHDT, CDR2 YNNKEL (reference sequence). The CDR3 has 16 amino acids.

The chain employs TRBV27 and TRBJ1-6; 8 nucleotides align to TRBD1. The CDR3 runs to 16 residues. Germline V gene sequence: CDR1 MNHEY, CDR2 SMNVEV (reference sequence). V was clipped by 6 bases and J by 1 base; unmatched bases: 5. CDR3 residues: CASRARGQSYNSPLHF. The CDR3 DNA follows: TGTGCCAGCAGAGCCAGGGGGCAGTCCTATAATTCACCCCTCCACTTT.

This chain uses TRBV5-1 with TRBJ1-5; 7 bases map to TRBD1. The CDR3 consists of 15 residues. Germline assignment: CDR1 SGHRS and CDR2 YFSETQ. After removal of 2 bases from V and 4 bases from J, the junction contained 6 bases not matched to a gene. The chain's CDR3 is CASSFQGDKNQPQHF. The CDR3 DNA sequence: TGCGCCAGCAGCTTTCAGGGGGACAAAAATCAGCCCCAGCATTTT.

Only one count was recorded for this clone. The V and J genes are TRBV9 and TRBJ2-2, with TRBD1 as a possible D gene (6 bases). In germline, CDR1 is SGDLS, CDR2 YYNGEE. Trimming pared 4 bases from V and 6 bases from J, leaving 10 bases between. The CDR3 sequence is 13 residues long. The CDR3 is CASSKTGSGELFF. The CDR3, as DNA: TGTGCCAGCAGCAAAACAGGGTCCGGGGAGCTGTTTTTT.

This chain connects TRBV3-1 (or the pseudogene TRBV3-2) to TRBJ1-6; 12 nucleotides align to TRBD1. Trimming at V came to 6 bases and at J to 6 bases, leaving 3 bases not matched to a gene. This CDR3 comprises 15 residues. CDR1 and CDR2 from the germline V gene are LGHDT and YNNKEL (reference sequence). CDR3 nucleotide sequence: TGTGCCAGCAGGGGACAGGGGGCCGGTAATTCACCCCTCCACTTT. It codes for CASRGQGAGNSPLHF.

The chain carries TRBV27 and TRBJ1-1; possible D gene TRBD1, 6 bases. The CDR3 is made up of 14 amino acids. Germline V CDR1 and CDR2: MNHEY, SMNVEV (reference sequence). Trimming cost V 8 bases and J 3 bases, with 16 bases left between them. The CDR3 bases are TGTGCCAGCGGAACAGGGCAGCGCCACACTGAAGCTTTCTTT. It encodes CASGTGQRHTEAFF.

For the CDR3, the DNA is TGTGCCAGCAGCAAGGGACTAGGCACAGATACGCAGTATTTT. It is translated as CASSKGLGTDTQYF. This chain connects TRBV3-1 (or the pseudogene TRBV3-2) to TRBJ2-3; TRBD2 aligns across 8 bases. This CDR3 spans 14 amino acids. Unmatched junction bases numbered 2, after V lost 5 bases and J lost 1 base. Germline CDR1 reads LGHDT; CDR2 reads YNNKEL (reference sequence).

The CDR3 reads CASSLDRGGGYTF. CDR3 DNA: TGTGCCAGCAGTCTTGACAGGGGGGGCGGCTACACCTTC. The genes are TRBV2 and TRBJ1-2, with 9 bases fitting TRBD1. Germline CDR1 SNHLY, CDR2 FYNNEI. The CDR3 is made up of 13 amino acids. The V and J ends lost 5 bases and 8 bases, in that order; junction bases with no gene match: 6.

V is TRBV21-1 and J is TRBJ1-1. TRBV21-1 has pseudogene status. The CDR3 contains 14 residues. The CDR3 DNA is TGTGCCAGCATCCGAGGGGGGAGGGACACTGAAGCTTTCTTT. Its translation: CASIRGGRDTEAFF.

The gene calls are TRBV19 and TRBJ1-2, with unresolved D. The germline V and J ends were trimmed by 3 bases and 1 base, with 6 bases remaining between them. Germline V gene lookup returns CDR1 LNHDA and CDR2 SQIVND (reference sequence). This CDR3 comprises 13 residues. CDR3 DNA: TGTGCCAGTAGTATGCAGGATAACTATGGCTACACCTTC. Translating it yields CASSMQDNYGYTF.

This sequence joins TRBV6-2 or TRBV6-3 and TRBJ1-2; 9 bases are shared with TRBD1. This CDR3 has 12 amino acids. The J segment lost 14 bases and the V segment lost 2 bases, leaving 6 bases of the junction unmatched. Germline V gene data show CDR1 as MNHEY and CDR2 as SVGEGT. The chain's CDR3 is CASSYRDRARTF. The CDR3 DNA reads TGTGCCAGCAGTTACCGGGACAGGGCTAGGACCTTC.

This chain connects TRBV29-1 to TRBJ1-2; D is possibly TRBD1 (6 bases). The CDR3 is made up of 13 amino acids. The ends were cut back, 3 bases at V and 5 bases at J, with 13 bases in the middle. CDR1 is SQVTM and CDR2 is ANQGSEA in the germline V gene. CDR3 region: CSVDQGSRYGYTF. CDR3 nucleotides: TGCAGCGTTGACCAGGGGTCTAGGTATGGCTACACCTTC.

As DNA, the CDR3 is TGCGCCAGCAGCCATCCTGGGAGGGCTCACAATGAGCAGTTCTTC. This sequence encodes CASSHPGRAHNEQFF. The chain uses TRBV4-1 and TRBJ2-1; 7 nucleotides align to TRBD2. This CDR3 spans 15 amino acids. V shed 3 bases, J shed 5 bases, and the junction held 7 bases outside the gene matches. The germline V gene has CDR1 MGHRA and CDR2 YSYEKL.

The chain carries TRBV7-8 and TRBJ1-5, with D possibly TRBD1 on 6 matching bases. The CDR3 is 15 residues long. Germline assignment: CDR1 SGHVS and CDR2 FQNEAQ. Trimming cost V 5 bases and J 3 bases, with 14 bases left between them. In DNA form, the CDR3 reads TGTGCCAGCAGCCCCCCCGGGACACCCAATCAGCCCCAGCATTTT. It encodes CASSPPGTPNQPQHF.

This sequence joins TRBV30 and TRBJ1-2; D is ambiguous. Germline values: CDR1 GTSNPN, CDR2 SVGIG (reference sequence). The CDR3 loop spans 12 amino acids. V lost 4 bases and J lost 8, with 14 bases in between. The CDR3 nucleotides are TGTGCCTGGAATGCGGGCCAAGCGGGCTACACCTTC. It encodes CAWNAGQAGYTF. Drawing the rest from reference TRBV30 and TRBJ1-2, the complete variable domain is SQTIHQWPATLVQPVGSPLSLECTVEGTSNPNLYWYRQAAGRGLQLLFYSVGIGQISSEVPQNLSASRPQDRQFILSSKKLLLSDSGFYLCAWNAGQAGYTFGSGTRLTVV.